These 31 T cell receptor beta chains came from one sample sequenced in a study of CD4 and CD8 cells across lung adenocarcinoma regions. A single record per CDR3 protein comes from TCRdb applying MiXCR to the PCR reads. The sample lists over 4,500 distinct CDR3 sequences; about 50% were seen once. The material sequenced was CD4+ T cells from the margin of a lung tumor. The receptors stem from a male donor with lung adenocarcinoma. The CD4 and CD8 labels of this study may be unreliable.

CDR3 sequence: CASSAGTSGTWGEQFF. CDR3 bases: TGTGCCAGCAGTGCCGGGACTAGCGGTACCTGGGGCGAGCAGTTCTTC. The chain couples TRBV6-1 to TRBJ2-1, with TRBD2 identical over 11 bases. The junction had 12 bases not matched to a gene; V was cut back by 4 bases and J by 10 bases. Germline V gene lookup returns CDR1 MNHNS and CDR2 SASEGT. CDR3 length: 16 residues.

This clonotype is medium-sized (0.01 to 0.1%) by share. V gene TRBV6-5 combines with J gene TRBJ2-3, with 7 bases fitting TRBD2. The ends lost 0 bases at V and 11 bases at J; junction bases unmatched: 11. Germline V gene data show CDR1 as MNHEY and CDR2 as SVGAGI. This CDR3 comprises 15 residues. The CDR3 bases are TGTGCCAGCAGTTACTCGTTTTACTCCGGGACTAAGCAGTATTTT. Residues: CASSYSFYSGTKQYF.

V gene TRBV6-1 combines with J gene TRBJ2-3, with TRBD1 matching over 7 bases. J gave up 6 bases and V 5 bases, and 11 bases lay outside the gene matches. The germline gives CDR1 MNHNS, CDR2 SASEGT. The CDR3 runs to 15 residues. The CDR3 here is CASSIGDSLQDTQYF. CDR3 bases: TGTGCCAGCAGTATCGGGGACAGCCTCCAGGATACGCAGTATTTT.

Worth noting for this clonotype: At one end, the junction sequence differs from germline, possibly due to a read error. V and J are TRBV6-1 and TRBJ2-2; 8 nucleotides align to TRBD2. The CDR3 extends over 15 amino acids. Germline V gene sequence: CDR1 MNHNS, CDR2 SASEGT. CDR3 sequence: CASRATSGSAGTLYF. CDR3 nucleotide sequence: TGTGCCAGCAGGGCAACAAGCGGGAGTGCCGGGACGCTGTATTTT.

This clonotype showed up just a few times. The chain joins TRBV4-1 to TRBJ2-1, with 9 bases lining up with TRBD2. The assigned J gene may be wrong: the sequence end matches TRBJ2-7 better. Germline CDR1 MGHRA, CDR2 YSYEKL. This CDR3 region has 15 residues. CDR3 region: CASSQELREGGEQYF. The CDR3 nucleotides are TGCGCCAGCAGCCAAGAGCTGCGGGAGGGCGGCGAGCAGTACTTC.

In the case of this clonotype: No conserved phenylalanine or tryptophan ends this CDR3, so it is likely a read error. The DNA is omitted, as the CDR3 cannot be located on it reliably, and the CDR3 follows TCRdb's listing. CDR3 sequence: CPAATPSGREVGGSAP. V usage is TRBV4-1 and J usage is TRBJ2-5; the D call in the table, TRBD2, was not verified against the DNA. Germline V gene sequence: CDR1 MGHRA, CDR2 YSYEKL. With termini counted, the CDR3 has 16 amino acids.

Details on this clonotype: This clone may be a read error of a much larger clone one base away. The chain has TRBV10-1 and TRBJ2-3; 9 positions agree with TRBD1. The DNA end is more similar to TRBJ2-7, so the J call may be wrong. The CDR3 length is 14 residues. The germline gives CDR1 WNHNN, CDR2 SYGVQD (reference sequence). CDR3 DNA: TGCGCCAGCAGTCCTGGGACAGGGATGAGTGAGCAGTACTTC. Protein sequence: CASSPGTGMSEQYF.

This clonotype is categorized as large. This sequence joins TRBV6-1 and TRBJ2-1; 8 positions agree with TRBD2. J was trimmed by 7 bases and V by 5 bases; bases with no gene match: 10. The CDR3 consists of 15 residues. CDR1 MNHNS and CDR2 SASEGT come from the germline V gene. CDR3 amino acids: CASSTLAGGMNEQFF. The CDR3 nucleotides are TGTGCCAGCAGTACCCTGGCGGGAGGTATGAATGAGCAGTTCTTC.

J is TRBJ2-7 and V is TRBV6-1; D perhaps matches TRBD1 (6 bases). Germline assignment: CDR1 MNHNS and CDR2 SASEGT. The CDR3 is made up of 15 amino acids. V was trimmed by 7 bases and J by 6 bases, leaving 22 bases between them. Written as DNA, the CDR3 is TGTGCCAGCACGACCGTGGCAGGGGCTCGTGGCGAGCAGTACTTC. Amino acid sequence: CASTTVAGARGEQYF.

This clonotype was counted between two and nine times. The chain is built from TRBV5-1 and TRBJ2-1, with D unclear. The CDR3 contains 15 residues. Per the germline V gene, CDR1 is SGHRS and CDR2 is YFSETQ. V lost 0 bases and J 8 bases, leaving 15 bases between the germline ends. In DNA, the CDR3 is TGCGCCAGCAGCTTGGGGGTTAGGGCCCTCGATGAGCAGTTCTTC. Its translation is CASSLGVRALDEQFF.

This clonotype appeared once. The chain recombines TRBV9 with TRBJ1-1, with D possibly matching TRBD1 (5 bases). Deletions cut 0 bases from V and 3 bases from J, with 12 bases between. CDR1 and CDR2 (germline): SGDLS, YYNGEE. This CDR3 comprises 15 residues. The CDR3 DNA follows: TGTGCCAGCAGCGTAGAGGTGGGGCTCTACACTGAAGCTTTCTTT. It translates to CASSVEVGLYTEAFF.

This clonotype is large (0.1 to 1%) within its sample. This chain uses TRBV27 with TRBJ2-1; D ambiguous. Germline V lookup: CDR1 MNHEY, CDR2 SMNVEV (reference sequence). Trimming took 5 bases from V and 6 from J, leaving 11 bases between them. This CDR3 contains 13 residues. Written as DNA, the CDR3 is TGTGCCAGCAGTATCACTCGTTTCAATGAGCAGTTCTTC. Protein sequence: CASSITRFNEQFF.

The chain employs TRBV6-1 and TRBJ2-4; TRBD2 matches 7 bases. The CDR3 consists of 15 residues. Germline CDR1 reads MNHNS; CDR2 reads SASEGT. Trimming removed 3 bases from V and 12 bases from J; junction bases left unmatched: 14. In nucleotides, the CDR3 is TGTGCCAGCAGTGACGGGGGTAGCGGGCGAGAGACTCAGTACTTC. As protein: CASSDGGSGRETQYF.

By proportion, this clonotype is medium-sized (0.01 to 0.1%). In DNA form, the CDR3 reads TGTGCCAGCGGGGCCGATAGCGGGGTAGCCTACGAGCAGTACTTC. It translates to CASGADSGVAYEQYF. The V call is TRBV6-1, the J call TRBJ2-7, with 8 nucleotides matching TRBD2. The CDR3 loop spans 15 amino acids. CDR1 and CDR2 (germline): MNHNS, SASEGT. J was trimmed by 2 bases and V by 8 bases; bases with no gene match: 11.

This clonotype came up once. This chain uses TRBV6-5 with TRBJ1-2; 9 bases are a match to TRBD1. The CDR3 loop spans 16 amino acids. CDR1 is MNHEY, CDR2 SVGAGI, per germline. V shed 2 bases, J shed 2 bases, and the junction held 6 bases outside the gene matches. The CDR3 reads CASSYLGQGGNYGYTF. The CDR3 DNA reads TGTGCCAGCAGTTACCTGGGACAGGGAGGCAACTATGGCTACACCTTC.

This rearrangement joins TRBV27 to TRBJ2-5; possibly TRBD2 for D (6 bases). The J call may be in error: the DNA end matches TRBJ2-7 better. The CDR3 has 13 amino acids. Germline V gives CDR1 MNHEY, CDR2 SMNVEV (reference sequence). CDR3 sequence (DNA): TGTGCCAGCAGTGGAGGGGAGGCCTACGAGCAGTACTTC. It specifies CASSGGEAYEQYF.

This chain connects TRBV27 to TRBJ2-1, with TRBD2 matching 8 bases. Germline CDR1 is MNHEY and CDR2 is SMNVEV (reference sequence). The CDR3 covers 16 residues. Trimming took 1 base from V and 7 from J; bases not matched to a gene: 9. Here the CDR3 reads CASSLLGSGGGNEQFF. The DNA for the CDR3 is TGTGCCAGCAGTTTATTGGGGTCGGGAGGGGGGAATGAGCAGTTCTTC.

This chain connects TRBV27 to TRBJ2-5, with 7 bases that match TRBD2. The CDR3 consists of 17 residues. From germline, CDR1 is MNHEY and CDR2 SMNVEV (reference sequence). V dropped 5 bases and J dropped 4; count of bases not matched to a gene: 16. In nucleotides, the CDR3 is TGTGCCAGCAGTGCTGGCCGCGGGGGTTGTGGGACAGAGACCCAGTACTTC. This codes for CASSAGRGGCGTETQYF.

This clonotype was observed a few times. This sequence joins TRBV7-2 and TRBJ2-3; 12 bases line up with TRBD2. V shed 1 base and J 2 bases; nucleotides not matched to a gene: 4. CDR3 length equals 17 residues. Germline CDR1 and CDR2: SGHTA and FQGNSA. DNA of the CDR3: TGTGCCAGCAGCTTAGAACTAGCGGGAGGTCCCACAGATACGCAGTATTTT. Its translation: CASSLELAGGPTDTQYF.

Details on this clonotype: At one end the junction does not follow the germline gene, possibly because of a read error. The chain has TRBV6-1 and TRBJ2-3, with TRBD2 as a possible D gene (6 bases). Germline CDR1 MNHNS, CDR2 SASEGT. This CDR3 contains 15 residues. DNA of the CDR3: TGTGCCAGGGGACTCCAGTCCGGAATCACAGATACGCAGTTTTTT. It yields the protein CARGLQSGITDTQFF.

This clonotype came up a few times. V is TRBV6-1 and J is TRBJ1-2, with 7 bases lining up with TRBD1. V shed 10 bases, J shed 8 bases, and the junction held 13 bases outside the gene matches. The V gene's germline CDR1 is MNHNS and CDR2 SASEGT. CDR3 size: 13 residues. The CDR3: CATRGVVVWGYTF. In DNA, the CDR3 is TGTGCCACCAGGGGGGTTGTCGTCTGGGGCTACACCTTC.

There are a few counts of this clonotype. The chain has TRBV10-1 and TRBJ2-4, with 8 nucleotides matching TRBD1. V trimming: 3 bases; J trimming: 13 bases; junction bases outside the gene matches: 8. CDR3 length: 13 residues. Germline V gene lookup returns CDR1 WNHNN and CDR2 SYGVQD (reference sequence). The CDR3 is CASSDRGLDTQYF. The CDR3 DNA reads TGCGCCAGCAGTGACAGGGGGCTTGACACCCAGTACTTC.

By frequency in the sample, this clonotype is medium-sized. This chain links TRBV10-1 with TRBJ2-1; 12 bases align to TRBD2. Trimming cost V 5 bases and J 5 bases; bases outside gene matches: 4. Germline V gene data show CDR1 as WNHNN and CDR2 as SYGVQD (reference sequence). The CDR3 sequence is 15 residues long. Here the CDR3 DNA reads TGCGCCAGCAGTCCCGGGACTAGCGGGCACAATGAGCAGTTCTTC. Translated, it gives CASSPGTSGHNEQFF.

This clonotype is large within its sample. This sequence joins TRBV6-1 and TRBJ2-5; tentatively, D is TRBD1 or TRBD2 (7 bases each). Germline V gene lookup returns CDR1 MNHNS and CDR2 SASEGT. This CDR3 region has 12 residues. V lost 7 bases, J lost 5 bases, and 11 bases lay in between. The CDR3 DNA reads TGTGCCAGCAACAGGGGAGGGGAGACCCAGTACTTC. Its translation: CASNRGGETQYF.

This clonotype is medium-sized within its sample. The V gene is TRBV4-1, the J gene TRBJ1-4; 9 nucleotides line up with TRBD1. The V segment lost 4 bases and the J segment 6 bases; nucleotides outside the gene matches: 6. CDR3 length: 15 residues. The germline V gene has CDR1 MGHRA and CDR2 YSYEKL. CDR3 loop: CASSPQGTGYEKLFF. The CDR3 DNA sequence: TGCGCCAGCAGCCCCCAAGGGACAGGGTATGAAAAACTGTTTTTT.

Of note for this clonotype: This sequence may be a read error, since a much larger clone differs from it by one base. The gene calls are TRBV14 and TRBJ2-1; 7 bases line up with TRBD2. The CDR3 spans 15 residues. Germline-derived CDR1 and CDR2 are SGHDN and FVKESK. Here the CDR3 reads CASSQELLGRSEQLF. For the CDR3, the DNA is TGTGCCAGCAGCCAAGAGTTACTCGGGAGGAGTGAGCAGCTCTTC.

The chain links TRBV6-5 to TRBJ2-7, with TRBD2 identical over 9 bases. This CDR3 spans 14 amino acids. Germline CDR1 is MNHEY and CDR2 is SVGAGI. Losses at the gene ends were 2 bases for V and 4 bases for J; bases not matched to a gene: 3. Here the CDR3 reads CASSYGGRGYEQYF. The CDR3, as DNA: TGTGCCAGCAGTTACGGCGGGAGGGGATACGAGCAGTACTTC.

The CDR3 reads CASSLLAGAVLRQFF. For the CDR3, the DNA is TGTGCCAGCAGTTTATTAGCGGGAGCGGTTCTTCGACAGTTCTTC. The chain uses TRBV28 and TRBJ2-1, with 9 bases lining up with TRBD2. CDR3 length equals 15 residues. Germline CDR1 is MDHEN and CDR2 is SYDVKM. Trimming cost V 1 base and J 13 bases; bases outside gene matches: 11.

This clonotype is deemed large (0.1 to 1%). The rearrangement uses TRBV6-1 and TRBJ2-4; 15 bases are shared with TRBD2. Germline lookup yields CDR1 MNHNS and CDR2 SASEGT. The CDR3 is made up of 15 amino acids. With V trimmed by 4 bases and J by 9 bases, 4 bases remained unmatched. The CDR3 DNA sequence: TGTGCCAGCAGTGCGGGACTAGCGGGAGGTGTCATTCAGTACTTC. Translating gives CASSAGLAGGVIQYF.

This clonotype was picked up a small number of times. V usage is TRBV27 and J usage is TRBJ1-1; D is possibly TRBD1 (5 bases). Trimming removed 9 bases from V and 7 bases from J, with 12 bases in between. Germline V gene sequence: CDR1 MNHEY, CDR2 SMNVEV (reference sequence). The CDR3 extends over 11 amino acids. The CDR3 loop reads CARPGGLEAFF. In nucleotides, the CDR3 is TGTGCCAGGCCCGGGGGACTTGAAGCTTTCTTT.

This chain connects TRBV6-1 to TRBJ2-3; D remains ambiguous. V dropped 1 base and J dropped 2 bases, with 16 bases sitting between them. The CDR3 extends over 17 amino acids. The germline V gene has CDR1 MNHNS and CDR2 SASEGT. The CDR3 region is CASSEDGIPDYTDTQYF. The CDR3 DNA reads TGTGCCAGCAGTGAAGATGGGATCCCAGATTACACAGATACGCAGTATTTT.